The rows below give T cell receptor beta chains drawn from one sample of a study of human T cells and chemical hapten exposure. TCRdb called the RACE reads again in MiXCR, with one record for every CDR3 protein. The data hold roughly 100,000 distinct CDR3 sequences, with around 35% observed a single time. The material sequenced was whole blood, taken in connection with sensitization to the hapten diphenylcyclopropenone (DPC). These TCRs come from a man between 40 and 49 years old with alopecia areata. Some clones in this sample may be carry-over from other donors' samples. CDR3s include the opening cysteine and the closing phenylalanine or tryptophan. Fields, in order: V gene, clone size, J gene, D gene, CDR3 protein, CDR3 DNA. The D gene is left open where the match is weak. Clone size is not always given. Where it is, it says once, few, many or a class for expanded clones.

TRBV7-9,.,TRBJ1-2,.,CASSLGGDGYGYTF,TGTGCCAGCAGCTTAGGGGGGGATGGCTATGGCTACACCTTC
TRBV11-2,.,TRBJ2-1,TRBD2,CASSLGLAGDFEFF,TGTGCCAGCAGCTTGGGACTAGCGGGAGACTTTGAGTTCTTC
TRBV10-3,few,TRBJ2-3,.,CAISPSSWVDTQYF,TGTGCCATCAGCCCCTCTTCCTGGGTGGATACGCAGTATTTT
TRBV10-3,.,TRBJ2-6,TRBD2,CAISSGSGGANVLTF,TGTGCCATCTCTAGCGGGAGTGGTGGGGCCAACGTCCTGACTTTC
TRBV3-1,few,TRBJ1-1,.,CASSQMDTNTEAFF,TGTGCCAGCAGCCAAATGGACACGAACACTGAAGCTTTCTTT
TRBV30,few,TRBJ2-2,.,CAWSVPRLVTGELFF,TGTGCCTGGAGTGTACCCCGCCTGGTCACCGGGGAGCTGTTTTTT
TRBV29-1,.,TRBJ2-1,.,CSVDGGSYNEQFF,TGCAGCGTTGACGGCGGTTCCTACAATGAGCAGTTCTTC
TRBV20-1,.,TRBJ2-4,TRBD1,CSAPPARTGVNIQYF,TGCAGTGCCCCTCCGGCGCGGACAGGGGTAAACATTCAGTACTTC
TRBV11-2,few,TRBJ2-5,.,CASSSGPLMYF,TGTGCCAGCAGCTCGGGGCCCTTGATGTACTTC
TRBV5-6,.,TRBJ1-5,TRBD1,CASSRTGGSQPQHF,TGTGCCAGCAGTCGGACAGGGGGCAGCCAGCCCCAGCATTTT
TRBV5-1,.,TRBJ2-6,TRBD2,CASSPWASGISGANVLTF,TGCGCCAGCAGCCCCTGGGCTAGCGGGATCTCTGGGGCCAACGTCCTGACTTTC
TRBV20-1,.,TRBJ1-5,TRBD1,CSASSPGQGYSNQPQHF,TGCAGTGCTAGTTCGCCGGGACAGGGATATAGCAATCAGCCCCAGCATTTT
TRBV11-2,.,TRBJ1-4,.,CASSYQSEANEKLFF,TGTGCCAGCAGCTACCAGTCGGAAGCTAATGAAAAACTGTTTTTT
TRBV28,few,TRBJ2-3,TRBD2,CASRPQAGVVDTQYF,TGTGCCAGCCGCCCTCAGGCGGGAGTAGTAGATACGCAGTATTTT
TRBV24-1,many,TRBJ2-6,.,CATSDSSGAGANVLTF,TGTGCCACCAGTGATTCCTCAGGGGCCGGGGCCAACGTCCTGACTTTC
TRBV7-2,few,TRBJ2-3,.,CASSFRRTTTDTQYF,TGTGCCAGCAGCTTTCGACGGACTACCACAGATACGCAGTATTTT
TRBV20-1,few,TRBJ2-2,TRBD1,CSARATLGTGVTGELFF,TGCAGTGCTAGAGCCACCCTGGGGACAGGGGTTACCGGGGAGCTGTTTTTT
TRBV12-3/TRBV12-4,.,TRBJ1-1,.,CASSRPSMNTEAFF,TGTGCCAGCAGTCGACCGAGCATGAACACTGAAGCTTTCTTT
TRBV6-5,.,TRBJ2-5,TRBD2,CASRGLAGETQYF,TGTGCCAGCAGGGGACTAGCGGGAGAGACCCAGTACTTC
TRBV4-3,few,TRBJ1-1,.,CASSQDFQEQAFF,TGCGCCAGCAGCCAAGATTTCCAGGAGCAAGCTTTCTTT
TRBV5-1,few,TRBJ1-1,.,CASSLAGSGTEAFF,TGCGCCAGCAGCTTGGCCGGGTCAGGAACTGAAGCTTTCTTT
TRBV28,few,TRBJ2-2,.,CASRNRVEDGELFF,TGTGCCAGCAGGAACAGGGTTGAAGACGGGGAGCTGTTTTTT
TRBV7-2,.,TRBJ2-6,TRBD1,CASSPDRTVLTF,TGTGCCAGCAGCCCGGACAGGACCGTCCTGACTTTC
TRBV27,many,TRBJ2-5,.,CASSLWARRETQYF,TGTGCCAGCAGTTTATGGGCCCGCAGAGAGACCCAGTACTTC
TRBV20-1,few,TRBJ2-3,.,CSARLYLLDTQYF,TGCAGTGCTAGGCTGTATTTATTAGATACGCAGTATTTT
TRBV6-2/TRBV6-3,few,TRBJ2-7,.,CASSYAGTVLPLF,TGTGCCAGCAGTTACGCAGGGACCGTATTACCCCTCTTC
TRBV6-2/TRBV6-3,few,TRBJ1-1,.,CASSYSGYKAEAFF,TGTGCCAGCAGTTATTCAGGGTATAAGGCTGAAGCTTTCTTT
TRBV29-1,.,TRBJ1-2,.,CSVDPRTDGYTF,TGCAGCGTTGACCCCCGAACCGATGGCTACACCTTC
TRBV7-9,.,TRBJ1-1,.,CASSLTFDTEAFF,TGTGCCAGCAGCTTAACGTTTGACACTGAAGCTTTCTTT
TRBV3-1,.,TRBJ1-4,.,CASSQDRSVGKLFF,TGTGCCAGCAGCCAAGACCGAAGCGTAGGAAAACTGTTTTTT
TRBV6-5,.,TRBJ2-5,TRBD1,CASSYSGQGETQYF,TGTGCCAGCAGTTACTCGGGACAGGGGGAGACCCAGTACTTC
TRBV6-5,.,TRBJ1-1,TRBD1,CASSYQGAHTEAFF,TGTGCCAGCAGCTACCAGGGGGCGCACACTGAAGCTTTCTTT
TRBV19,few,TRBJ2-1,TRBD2,CASKKREANEQFF,TGTGCCAGTAAGAAGCGGGAGGCAAATGAGCAGTTCTTC
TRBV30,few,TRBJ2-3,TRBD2,CAWSSSGSDTQYF,TGTGCCTGGAGCAGTAGCGGGTCAGATACGCAGTATTTT
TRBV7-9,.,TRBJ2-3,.,CASSLGGVSADTQYF,TGTGCCAGCAGCTTAGGGGGGGTCAGCGCAGATACGCAGTATTTT
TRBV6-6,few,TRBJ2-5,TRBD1,CASRYPHSAQGVGETQYF,TGTGCCAGCAGATACCCCCACTCGGCACAGGGGGTCGGAGAGACCCAGTACTTC
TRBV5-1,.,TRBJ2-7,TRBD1,CASSLPSGTGDEQYF,TGCGCCAGCAGCTTACCCTCCGGGACAGGGGATGAGCAGTACTTC
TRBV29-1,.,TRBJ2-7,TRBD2,CSVQPGTSSYEQYF,TGCAGCGTTCAACCCGGGACTAGTAGTTACGAGCAGTACTTC
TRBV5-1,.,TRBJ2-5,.,CASSLDGTHVEAQYF,TGCGCCAGCAGCTTGGATGGCACACACGTTGAGGCCCAGTACTTC
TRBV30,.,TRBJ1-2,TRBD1,CAWSPGQGNGYTF,TGTGCCTGGAGTCCGGGACAGGGTAATGGCTACACCTTC
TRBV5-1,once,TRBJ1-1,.,CASWGANTEAFF,TGCGCCAGCTGGGGAGCGAACACTGAAGCTTTCTTT
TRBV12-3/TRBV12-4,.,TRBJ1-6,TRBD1,CASSRTGLDSPLHF,TGTGCCAGCAGTCGGACAGGACTGGATTCACCCCTCCACTTT
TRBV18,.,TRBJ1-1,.,CASSPPGQRNTEAFF,TGTGCCAGCTCACCCCCCGGACAGAGGAACACTGAAGCTTTCTTT
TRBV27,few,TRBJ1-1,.,CASSYRENTEAFF,TGTGCCAGCAGTTACAGGGAGAACACTGAAGCTTTCTTT
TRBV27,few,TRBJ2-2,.,CASGTGLLGNTGELFF,TGTGCCAGCGGAACAGGGCTTTTAGGGAACACCGGGGAGCTGTTTTTT
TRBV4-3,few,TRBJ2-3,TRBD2,CASSQLAEGTDTQYF,TGCGCCAGCAGCCAACTAGCGGAGGGCACAGATACGCAGTATTTT